This passage covers 2 T cell receptor beta chains from one sample sequenced in a study of shared clonotypes between healthy human individuals. Profiled with immunoSEQ multiplex PCR; TCRdb holds only in-frame clones, not every one. Counted here are about 800,000 clones, about 97% occurring once; the ten biggest clones make up around 0.25%. CD45RO negativity and positive selection for CCR7 defined naive CD8 cells, a population that excluded terminally differentiated effector memory CD45RA+ cells. The sample was naive CD8+ T cells sorted from blood. These TCRs come from a man aged 25-45 years in good health.

This clone was seen only once. The chain uses TRBV29-1 and TRBJ2-7; D may correspond to TRBD1 or TRBD2 (5 bases each). Trimming took 3 bases from V and 6 from J, leaving 21 bases between them. The CDR3 contains 15 residues. Germline V gene lookup returns CDR1 SQVTM and CDR2 ANQGSEA. CDR3 region: CSVEGQGPEAIEQYF. As DNA, the CDR3 is TGCAGCGTTGAGGGGCAGGGACCCGAAGCTATCGAGCAGTACTTC.

The chain uses TRBV7-9 and TRBJ2-3, with 7 bases fitting TRBD2. The CDR3 extends over 15 amino acids. CDR1 SEHNR and CDR2 FQNEAQ come from the germline V gene (reference sequence). The V segment lost 6 bases and the J segment 2 bases; nucleotides outside the gene matches: 8. The CDR3 sequence is CASSTPTSPTDTQYF. The CDR3 region has the DNA TGTGCCAGCAGTACCCCGACTAGCCCCACAGATACGCAGTATTTT. The full variable domain, with the rest looked up from reference TRBV7-9 and TRBJ2-3, is DTGVSQNPRHKITKRGQNVTFRCDPISEHNRLYWYRQTLGQGPEFLTYFQNEAQLEKSRLLSDRFSAERPKGSFSTLEIQRTEQGDSAMYLCASSTPTSPTDTQYFGPGTRLTVL.